Included here is one TCR beta chain sequence, with context. The CDR3 loop spans 16 amino acids. CDR1 and CDR2 from the germline V gene are SGHTA and FQGTGA. The V segment lost 6 bases and the J segment 7 bases; nucleotides outside the gene matches: 12. In the authors' methods: Estimation of nucleated cell counts relied on the amplification of reference gene primers. Clones were read by immunoSEQ multiplex PCR, and TCRdb kept only the in-frame ones, dropping some. V, J and clone size reflect that table, while D and trimming were determined from the DNA. The data show about 200,000 clones, around 86% seen once. This sample was taken from a study of blood T cell repertoires in COVID-19. As for the study in general: Researchers got acute and convalescent COVID-19 samples from the United States, Italy and Spain. Nucleic acid was either cDNA or gDNA, and it came from T cells, B-cell-depleted T cells, or PBMCs.

The V call is TRBV7-3, the J call TRBJ2-2, with TRBD1 matching 9 bases. The source is a man between 60 and 70 years old who had recovered from COVID-19. Material: peripheral blood. Here the CDR3 reads CASSSRDRVGYGELFF. CDR3 DNA: TGTGCCAGCAGTTCAAGGGACAGGGTTGGATACGGGGAGCTGTTTTTT.